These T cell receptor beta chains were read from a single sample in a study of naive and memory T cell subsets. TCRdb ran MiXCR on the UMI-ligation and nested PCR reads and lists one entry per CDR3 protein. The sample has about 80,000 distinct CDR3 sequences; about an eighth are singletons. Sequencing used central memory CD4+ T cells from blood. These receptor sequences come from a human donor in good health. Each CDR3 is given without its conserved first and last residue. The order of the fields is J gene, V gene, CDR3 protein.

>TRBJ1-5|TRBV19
ASRTGTVNQPQH
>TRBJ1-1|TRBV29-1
SSGVGGRTEAF
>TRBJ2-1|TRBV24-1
ATSDQGLSYNEQF
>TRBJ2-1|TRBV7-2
ASSLRAGTTYNEQF
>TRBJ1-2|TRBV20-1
SARDGSRDRVYGYT
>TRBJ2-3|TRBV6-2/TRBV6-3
ASSGEGGSTDTQY
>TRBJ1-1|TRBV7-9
ASSLSENTEAF
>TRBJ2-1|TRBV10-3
ATCEQGAHNEQF
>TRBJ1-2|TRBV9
ASSVEAGTNYGYT
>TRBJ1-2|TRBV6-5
ASSYSMGDYGYT
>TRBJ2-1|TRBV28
ASSTGQVYNEQF
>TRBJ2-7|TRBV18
ASSPAEYEQY
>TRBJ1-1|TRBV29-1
SVGQGTTEAF
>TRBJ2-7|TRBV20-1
SASSILAGGSYEQY
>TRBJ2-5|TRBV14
ASSQDLAGTQY
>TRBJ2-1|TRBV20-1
SANPRSGTYNEQF
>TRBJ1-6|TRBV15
ATSSRGEYSPLH
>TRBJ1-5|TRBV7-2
ASSLNWGNQPQH
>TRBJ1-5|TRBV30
ASSGVGQPQH
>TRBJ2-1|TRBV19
ASTSGAYREQF
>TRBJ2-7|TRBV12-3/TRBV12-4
ASSIGQSSYEQY
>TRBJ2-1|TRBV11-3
ASSPRDTGEQF
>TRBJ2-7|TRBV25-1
ASTPTDISYEQY
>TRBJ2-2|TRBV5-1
ASSSPRRTGKDTGELF
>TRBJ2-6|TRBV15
ATSQSFGSGANVLT
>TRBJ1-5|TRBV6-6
ASGLNQPQH
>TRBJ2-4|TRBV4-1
ASSQEFTLENIQY
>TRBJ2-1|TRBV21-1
ASSIRDRGVDEQF
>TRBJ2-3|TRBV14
ASSQENRGRNTDTQY
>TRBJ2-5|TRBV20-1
SARPLTGGQETQY
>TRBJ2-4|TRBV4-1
ASSQVPWLAKNIQY
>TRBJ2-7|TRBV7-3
ASSVNRVGEQY
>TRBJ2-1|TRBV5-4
ASKGSPTSYNEQF
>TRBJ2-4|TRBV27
ASRRDRKNIQY
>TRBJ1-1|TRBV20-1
SASRDRGSEAF
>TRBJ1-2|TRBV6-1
ASRGLMDRDGYT
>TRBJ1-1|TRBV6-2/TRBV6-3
ARRGLPSGTMNTEAF
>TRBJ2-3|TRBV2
ASSRDEGDTQY
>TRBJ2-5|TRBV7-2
ASSLKERERLETQY
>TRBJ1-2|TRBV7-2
ASSLGGRGTTEGYT
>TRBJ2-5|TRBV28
ASSPGTSAQETQY
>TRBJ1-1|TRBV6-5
ASSYGGRVGITEAF
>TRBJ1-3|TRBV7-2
ASSFTGELSGNTIY
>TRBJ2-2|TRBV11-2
ASSSQPNTGELF
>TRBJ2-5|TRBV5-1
ASSPTGGMKETQY
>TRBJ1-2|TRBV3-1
ASSQSDPDGYT
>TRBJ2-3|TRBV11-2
ASSHSGPGLAQGNTQY